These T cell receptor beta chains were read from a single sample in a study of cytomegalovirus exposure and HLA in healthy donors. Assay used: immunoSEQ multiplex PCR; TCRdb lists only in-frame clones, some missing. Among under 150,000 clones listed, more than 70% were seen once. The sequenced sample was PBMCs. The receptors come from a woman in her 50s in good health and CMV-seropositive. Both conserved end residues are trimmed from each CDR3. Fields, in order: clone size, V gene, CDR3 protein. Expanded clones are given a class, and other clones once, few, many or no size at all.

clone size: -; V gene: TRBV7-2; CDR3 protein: ASSPSSVSSYEQY
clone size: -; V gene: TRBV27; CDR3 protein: ASSLPGQVGFT
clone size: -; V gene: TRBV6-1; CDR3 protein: ATPNTGRTEAF
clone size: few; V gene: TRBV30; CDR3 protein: AWSVTGDEQF
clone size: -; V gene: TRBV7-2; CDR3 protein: ASSIGGTQY
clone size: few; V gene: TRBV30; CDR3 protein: AHTGQGDSPLH
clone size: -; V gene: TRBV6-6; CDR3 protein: ASRYPGTVSTEAF
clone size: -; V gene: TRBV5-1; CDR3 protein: ASSLEGRAYEKLF
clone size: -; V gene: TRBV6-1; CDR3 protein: AISRDRINTEAF
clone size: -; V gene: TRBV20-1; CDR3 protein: SAQDREGYT
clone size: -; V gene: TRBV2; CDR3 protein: ASSGQGTSGGLYNEQF
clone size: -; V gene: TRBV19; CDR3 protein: ASTNRYEQF
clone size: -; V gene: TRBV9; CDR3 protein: ASSPGPTGDGYT
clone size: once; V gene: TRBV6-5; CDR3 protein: ASSYAGGQQETQY
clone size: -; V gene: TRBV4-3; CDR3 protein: ASSPHGSLATDTQY
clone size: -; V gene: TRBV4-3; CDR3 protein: ASSQDQLAGGDTQY
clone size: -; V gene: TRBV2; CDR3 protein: ASTPDRGVYGYT
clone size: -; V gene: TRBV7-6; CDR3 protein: ASSFVGTSGGVGEQF
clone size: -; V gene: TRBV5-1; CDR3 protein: ASSLAFGAQGDTEAF
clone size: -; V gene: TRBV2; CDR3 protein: ASSDRGNEQF
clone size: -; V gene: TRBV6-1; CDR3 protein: ASSGYRDTGELF
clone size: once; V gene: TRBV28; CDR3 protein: ASRKGGAGASYEQY
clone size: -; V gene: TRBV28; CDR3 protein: ASRTGVNEQF
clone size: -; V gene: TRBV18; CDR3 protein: ASSPGDSAYEQY
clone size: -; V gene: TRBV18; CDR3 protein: ASSPLGGSGQETQY
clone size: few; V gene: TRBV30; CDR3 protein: AWKVRGRGASHEQY
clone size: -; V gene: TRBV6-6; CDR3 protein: ASSRYLGSSYNEQF
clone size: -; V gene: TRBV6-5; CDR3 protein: ASRRDRETQY
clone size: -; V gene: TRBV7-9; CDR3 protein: ASSPTRETGELF
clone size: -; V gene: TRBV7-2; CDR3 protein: ASSSIAGAYEQY
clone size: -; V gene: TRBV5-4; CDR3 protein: ASRTGTEAEQY